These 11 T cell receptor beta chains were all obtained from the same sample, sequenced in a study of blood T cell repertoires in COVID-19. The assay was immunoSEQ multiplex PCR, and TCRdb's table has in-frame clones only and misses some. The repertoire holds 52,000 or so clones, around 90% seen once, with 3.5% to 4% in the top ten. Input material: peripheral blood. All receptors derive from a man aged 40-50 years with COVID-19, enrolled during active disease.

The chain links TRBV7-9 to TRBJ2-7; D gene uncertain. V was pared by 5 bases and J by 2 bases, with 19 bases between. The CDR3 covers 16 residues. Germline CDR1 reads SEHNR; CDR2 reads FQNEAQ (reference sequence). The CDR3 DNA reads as TGTGCCAGCAGCCCCGGCGGCTCCCCACGCACCTACGAGCAGTACTTC. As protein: CASSPGGSPRTYEQYF.

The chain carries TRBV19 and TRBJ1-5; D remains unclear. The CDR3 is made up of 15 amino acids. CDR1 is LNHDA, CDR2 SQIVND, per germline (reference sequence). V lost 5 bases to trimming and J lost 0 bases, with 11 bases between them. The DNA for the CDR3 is TGTGCCAGTAGTCGGGGAGGGTATAGCAATCAGCCCCAGCATTTT. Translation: CASSRGGYSNQPQHF.

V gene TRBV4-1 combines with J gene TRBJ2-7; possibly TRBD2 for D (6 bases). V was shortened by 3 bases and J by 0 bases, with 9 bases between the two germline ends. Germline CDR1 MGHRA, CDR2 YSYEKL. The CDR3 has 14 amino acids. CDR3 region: CASSQTGVSYEQYF. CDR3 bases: TGCGCCAGCAGCCAGACGGGGGTCTCCTACGAGCAGTACTTC.

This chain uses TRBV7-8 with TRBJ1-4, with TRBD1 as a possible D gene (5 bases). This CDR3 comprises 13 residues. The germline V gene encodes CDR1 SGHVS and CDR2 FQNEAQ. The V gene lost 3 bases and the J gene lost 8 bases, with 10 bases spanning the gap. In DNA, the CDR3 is TGTGCCAGCAGCTTTCAGGGAAGAGAAAAACTGTTTTTT. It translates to CASSFQGREKLFF.

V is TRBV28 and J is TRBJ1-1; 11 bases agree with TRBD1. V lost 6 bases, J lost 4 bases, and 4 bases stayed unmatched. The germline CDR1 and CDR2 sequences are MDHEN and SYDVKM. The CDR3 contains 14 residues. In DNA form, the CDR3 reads TGTGCCAGCAGAGCCGGGACAGGGGGCACTGAAGCTTTCTTT. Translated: CASRAGTGGTEAFF.

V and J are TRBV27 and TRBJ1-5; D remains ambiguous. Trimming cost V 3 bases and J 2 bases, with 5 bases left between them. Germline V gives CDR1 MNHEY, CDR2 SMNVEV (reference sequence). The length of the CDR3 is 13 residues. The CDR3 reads CASSFTGNQPQHF. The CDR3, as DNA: TGTGCCAGCAGTTTTACAGGCAATCAGCCCCAGCATTTT.

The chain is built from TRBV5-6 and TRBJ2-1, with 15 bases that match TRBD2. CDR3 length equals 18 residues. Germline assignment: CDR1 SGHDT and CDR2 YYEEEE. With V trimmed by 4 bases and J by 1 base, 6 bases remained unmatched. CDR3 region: CASSVGLAGGRSYNEQFF. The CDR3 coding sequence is TGTGCCAGCAGCGTGGGACTAGCGGGAGGCAGGTCCTACAATGAGCAGTTCTTC.

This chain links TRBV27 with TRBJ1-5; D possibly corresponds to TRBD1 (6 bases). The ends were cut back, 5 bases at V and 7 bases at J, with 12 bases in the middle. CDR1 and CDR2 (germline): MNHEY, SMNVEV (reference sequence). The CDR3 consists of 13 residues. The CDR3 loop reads CASSPQGKQPQHF. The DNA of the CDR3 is TGTGCCAGCAGTCCTCAGGGGAAACAGCCCCAGCATTTT.

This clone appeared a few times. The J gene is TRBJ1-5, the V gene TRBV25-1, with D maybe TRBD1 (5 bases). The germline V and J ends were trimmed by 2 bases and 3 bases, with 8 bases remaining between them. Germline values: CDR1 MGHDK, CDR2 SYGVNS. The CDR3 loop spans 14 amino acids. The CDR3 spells CASSERQYNQPQHF. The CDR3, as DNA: TGTGCCAGCAGTGAAAGACAGTACAATCAGCCCCAGCATTTT.

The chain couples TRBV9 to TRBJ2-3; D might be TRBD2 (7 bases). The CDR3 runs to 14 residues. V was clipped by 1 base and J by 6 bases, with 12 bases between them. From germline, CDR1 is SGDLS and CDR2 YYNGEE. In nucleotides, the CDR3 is TGTGCCAGCAGCGTATCGGGGGGCCACGATACGCAGTATTTT. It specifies CASSVSGGHDTQYF.

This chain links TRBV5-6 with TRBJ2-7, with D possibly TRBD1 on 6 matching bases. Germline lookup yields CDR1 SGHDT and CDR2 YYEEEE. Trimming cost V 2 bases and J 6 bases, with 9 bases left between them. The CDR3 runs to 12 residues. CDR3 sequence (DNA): TGTGCCAGCAGCTTAAACAGGGCCGAGCAGTACTTC. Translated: CASSLNRAEQYF.